Presented here are 10 T cell receptor beta chains from one specimen sequenced in a study of chemoradiotherapy in HPV16-positive cancers. Only in-frame clones appear in the TCRdb table, and some are missing; sequencing was by immunoSEQ multiplex PCR. The repertoire holds about 1,800 clones, with roughly 80% as singletons. This sample comprised tumor tissue, obtained from a patient who underwent chemoradiotherapy. These receptors were obtained from a human donor with HPV-associated anogenital cancer.

This chain links TRBV19 with TRBJ2-1, with D perhaps matching TRBD1 or TRBD2 (5 bases each). The CDR3 has 15 residues. The germline V gene encodes CDR1 LNHDA and CDR2 SQIVND (reference sequence). V lost 6 bases and J lost 6, with 18 bases in between. In DNA form, the CDR3 reads TGTGCCAGTAGACCCGGGACCTCAGGACCCAATGAGCAGTTCTTC. Translated, it gives CASRPGTSGPNEQFF.

The gene calls are TRBV18 and TRBJ2-5, with D perhaps matching TRBD1 (6 bases). The V and J ends lost 5 bases and 7 bases respectively, with 14 bases between them. The germline V gene encodes CDR1 KGHSH and CDR2 LQKENI. The CDR3 covers 13 residues. The CDR3 DNA sequence: TGTGCCAGCTCAGCAGACAGGTTCGGGACCCAGTACTTC. Translation gives CASSADRFGTQYF.

CDR3 loop: CAISDSGRAPFF. The CDR3 DNA is TGTGCCATCAGTGATAGCGGGAGGGCCCCGTTCTTC. The genes are TRBV10-3 and TRBJ2-1; 11 positions agree with TRBD2. V gave up 3 bases and J gave up 15 bases; unmatched junction bases: 4. The CDR3 extends over 12 amino acids. Per the germline V gene, CDR1 is ENHRY and CDR2 is SYGVKD.

The chain uses TRBV6-5 and TRBJ2-5, with 9 bases identical to TRBD2. The trim removed 7 bases at V and 9 bases at J, leaving 12 bases unmatched. CDR3 length equals 14 residues. Germline V gene lookup returns CDR1 MNHEY and CDR2 SVGAGI. DNA of the CDR3: TGTGCCAGCACTCCCCGTGCGGCGGGAGGGGCCCAGTACTTC. Amino acids: CASTPRAAGGAQYF.

The chain uses TRBV5-6 and TRBJ2-7; TRBD1 is a possible D gene (5 bases). Germline-derived CDR1 and CDR2 are SGHDT and YYEEEE. This CDR3 has 15 residues. Trimming cost V 0 bases and J 2 bases, with 12 bases left between them. Here the CDR3 reads CASSLGQTTTYEQYF. CDR3 sequence (DNA): TGTGCCAGCAGCTTGGGACAGACAACCACCTACGAGCAGTACTTC.

The chain joins TRBV12-5 to TRBJ2-7, with 7 nucleotides matching TRBD1. With V trimmed by 1 base and J by 4 bases, 7 bases remained unmatched. CDR1 LGHNT and CDR2 FRNRAP come from the germline V gene. The CDR3 covers 15 residues. As DNA, the CDR3 is TGTGCTAGTGGTTTGGAGCCCGGGACAGCATACGAGCAGTACTTC. Its translation is CASGLEPGTAYEQYF.

The chain is built from TRBV9 and TRBJ2-5; maybe TRBD2 (5 bases). The CDR3 is made up of 15 amino acids. Looked up from germline, CDR1 is SGDLS and CDR2 is YYNGEE. V was shortened by 1 base and J by 5 bases, with 15 bases between the two germline ends. CDR3 residues: CASSVLANSGETQYF. DNA of the CDR3: TGTGCCAGCAGCGTACTCGCCAACTCGGGGGAGACCCAGTACTTC. The whole variable domain, remainder taken from reference TRBV9 and TRBJ2-5, is DSGVTQTPKHLITATGQRVTLRCSPRSGDLSVYWYQQSLDQGLQFLIQYYNGEERAKGNILERFSAQQFPDLHSELNLSSLELGDSALYFCASSVLANSGETQYFGPGTRLLVL.

This chain uses TRBV11-2 with TRBJ2-5; D may be TRBD2 (6 bases). The last part of the DNA fits TRBJ2-7 better; the J call may be wrong. CDR3 length equals 18 residues. Germline V gives CDR1 SGHAT, CDR2 FQNNGV. The CDR3 DNA follows: TGTGCCAGCAGCTTAGGGGGTAGCGGAGGTCTCCTGCACTACGAGCAGTACTTC. Protein product: CASSLGGSGGLLHYEQYF.

J is TRBJ1-2 and V is TRBV28, with TRBD1 identical over 11 bases. V shed 5 bases and J 4 bases; nucleotides not matched to a gene: 6. The CDR3 sequence is 15 residues long. Germline V CDR1 and CDR2: MDHEN, SYDVKM. The CDR3 is CASSPRTGGIYGYTF. Here the CDR3 DNA reads TGTGCCAGCAGTCCCCGGACAGGGGGCATCTATGGCTACACCTTC.

The CDR3 nucleotides read TGTGCCAGCAGCTTGCAGTGGGGGAGTTACGAGCAGTACTTC. It encodes CASSLQWGSYEQYF. V usage is TRBV5-4 and J usage is TRBJ2-7; D assignment may be TRBD1 or TRBD2 (5 bases each). The V end was cut by 1 base, the J end by 4 bases, with 12 bases between. This CDR3 contains 14 residues. Germline V gene sequence: CDR1 SGHNT, CDR2 YYREEE (reference sequence).